A single sample gave rise to the 20 T cell receptor beta chains below, sequenced in a study of beta chain features in type 1 diabetes. Study-wide findings and caveats: For Type 1 diabetes patients, all four CD4+ subsets carried TCRB CDR3s that were moderately but significantly shorter.

Investigators reverse transcribed all isolated RNA, so they sequenced expressed TCRB transcripts. The data were produced by immunoSEQ multiplex PCR, yet TCRdb's version contains in-frame clones alone and is incomplete. The sample yields 100,000 to 150,000 clones, about 16% seen once. These receptors are not linked to any known antigen. Sequencing was performed on central memory CD4+ T cells from blood. The source is a man aged 30 to 45 with type 1 diabetes.

This clone was detected a few times. The chain carries TRBV6-5 and TRBJ2-2; D is perhaps TRBD1 (5 bases). Per germline, CDR1 MNHEY and CDR2 SVGAGI. Trimming took off 2 bases at V and 2 bases at J, with 6 bases between the two ends. The CDR3 is made up of 14 amino acids. The CDR3 sequence: CASSYRGNTGELFF. The CDR3 DNA is TGTGCCAGCAGTTACAGGGGTAACACCGGGGAGCTGTTTTTT.

This rearrangement joins TRBV6-5 to TRBJ1-2; a possible D gene is TRBD1 (6 bases). Trimming pared 4 bases from V and 4 bases from J, leaving 10 bases between. From germline, CDR1 is MNHEY and CDR2 SVGAGI. The CDR3 length is 13 residues. This chain's CDR3 is CASSSDRAYGYTF. Written as DNA, the CDR3 is TGTGCCAGCAGTTCGGACAGAGCCTATGGCTACACCTTC.

V gene TRBV30 combines with J gene TRBJ2-7; 11 bases are shared with TRBD1. The CDR3 is made up of 14 amino acids. Per the germline V gene, CDR1 is GTSNPN and CDR2 is SVGIG (reference sequence). The V gene end was trimmed by 4 bases and the J gene end by 2 bases; junction bases not matched to a gene: 4. The CDR3, as DNA: TGTGCCTGGACCCCGGGACAGGGGGCCTACGAGCAGTACTTC. This codes for CAWTPGQGAYEQYF.

This clone was picked up a small number of times. The chain has TRBV5-1 and TRBJ2-5; no definite D call. The CDR3 runs 15 residues. The V gene's germline CDR1 is SGHRS and CDR2 YFSETQ. V dropped 0 bases and J dropped 5 bases, with 14 bases sitting between them. The CDR3 reads CASSLAGVFGETQYF. CDR3 bases: TGCGCCAGCAGCTTGGCGGGCGTATTCGGGGAGACCCAGTACTTC. The full variable domain, its missing parts supplied by reference TRBV5-1 and TRBJ2-5, is KAGVTQTPRYLIKTRGQQVTLSCSPISGHRSVSWYQQTPGQGLQFLFEYFSETQRNKGNFPGRFSGRQFSNSRSEMNVSTLELGDSALYLCASSLAGVFGETQYFGPGTRLLVL.

This clone was seen only a few times. The genes are TRBV7-2 and TRBJ2-7, with 9 bases fitting TRBD1. The CDR3 is 17 amino acids. Germline CDR1 SGHTA, CDR2 FQGNSA. V dropped 5 bases and J dropped 2; count of bases not matched to a gene: 13. CDR3 sequence (DNA): TGTGCCAGCAGCCCGAGGAGGGGGCGGACAGGGGCCTACGAGCAGTACTTC. This encodes CASSPRRGRTGAYEQYF.

In this sample, this clone turned up a few times. The rearrangement uses TRBV7-3 and TRBJ2-6, with D unclear. Trimming left V 6 bases short and J 0 bases short, with 9 bases between. Germline V gene lookup returns CDR1 SGHTA and CDR2 FQGTGA. The CDR3 spans 15 residues. The CDR3 DNA is TGTGCCAGCAGTTACGGTTACTCTGGGGCCAACGTCCTGACTTTC. Its translation: CASSYGYSGANVLTF.

This clone has more than one count but fewer than ten. In DNA form, the CDR3 reads TGTGCCAGTAGTCCCGGGGACAGGGACGGAAGAAACACCATATATTTT. Protein: CASSPGDRDGRNTIYF. The chain is built from TRBV19 and TRBJ1-3; the match to TRBD1 covers 9 bases. The germline V gene encodes CDR1 LNHDA and CDR2 SQIVND (reference sequence). The CDR3 runs to 16 residues. The V and J ends lost 5 bases and 5 bases, in that order; junction bases with no gene match: 10.

There are a few counts of this clone. The chain has TRBV7-2 and TRBJ1-4, with D perhaps TRBD1 (5 bases). The V end was cut by 0 bases, the J end by 6 bases, with 11 bases between. The CDR3 sequence is 15 residues long. Germline V gene lookup returns CDR1 SGHTA and CDR2 FQGNSA. The CDR3 coding sequence is TGTGCCAGCAGCTTAGCTAGGGGCGGGGATGAAAAACTGTTTTTT. It codes for CASSLARGGDEKLFF.

A few counts support this clone. The chain uses TRBV6-5 and TRBJ2-2; no clear D gene. Germline loops: CDR1 MNHEY, CDR2 SVGAGI. Trimming left V 8 bases short and J 0 bases short, with 4 bases between. CDR3 size: 12 residues. CDR3 in amino acids: CASGTNTGELFF. CDR3 nucleotide sequence: TGTGCCAGCGGTACGAACACCGGGGAGCTGTTTTTT.

This clone was observed a few times. This sequence joins TRBV4-3 and TRBJ2-7; the D gene is possibly TRBD1 (6 bases). The CDR3 is 15 residues long. CDR1 is LGHNA, CDR2 YSLEER, per germline. Trimming cost V 0 bases and J 4 bases, with 13 bases left between them. The CDR3 coding sequence is TGCGCCAGCAGCCAAGAGGCCAGGGGATTTTACGAGCAGTACTTC. The encoded protein is CASSQEARGFYEQYF.

This chain links TRBV10-3 with TRBJ1-1; D gene ambiguous. The CDR3 loop spans 15 amino acids. Germline CDR1 and CDR2: ENHRY and SYGVKD. V lost 2 bases and J 1 base, leaving 11 bases between the germline ends. The chain's CDR3 is CAISEPSTGNTEAFF. The CDR3 nucleotides are TGTGCCATCAGTGAGCCCTCGACGGGGAACACTGAAGCTTTCTTT.

In its sample, this clone was seen once. The chain has TRBV27 and TRBJ2-4; 7 bases are a match to TRBD1. Germline V CDR1 and CDR2: MNHEY, SMNVEV (reference sequence). V shed 7 bases, J shed 0 bases, and the junction held 9 bases outside the gene matches. This CDR3 contains 16 residues. CDR3 in DNA: TGTGCCAGCAAGAGGACAGGAAGTTTAGCCAAAAACATTCAGTACTTC. Its protein product is CASKRTGSLAKNIQYF.

This clone has a handful of counts. The chain joins TRBV14 to TRBJ2-5, with 11 positions matching TRBD2. The CDR3 extends over 16 amino acids. J was trimmed by 5 bases and V by 2 bases; bases with no gene match: 7. Germline V gene lookup returns CDR1 SGHDN and CDR2 FVKESK. CDR3 amino acids: CASSQRLAGGSETQYF. The CDR3 nucleotides read TGTGCCAGCAGCCAAAGGCTAGCGGGGGGTTCCGAGACCCAGTACTTC.

This clone was recorded a few times. This chain connects TRBV5-1 to TRBJ1-1, with TRBD1 identical over 7 bases. The CDR3 spans 15 residues. With 5 bases clipped from V and 6 bases from J, the junction kept 13 bases outside the gene matches. Germline CDR1 SGHRS, CDR2 YFSETQ. As DNA, the CDR3 is TGCGCCAGCAGAAGGGGGACAGACACGGTCGCTGAAGCTTTCTTT. Translation: CASRRGTDTVAEAFF.

As to this clone: One end of the junction fails to match germline, which may point to a read error. The chain has TRBV7-2 and TRBJ2-2; D is perhaps TRBD1 (6 bases). This CDR3 comprises 13 residues. Germline-derived CDR1 and CDR2 are SGHTA and FQGNSA. The CDR3 DNA is TGTGCCAGCAGCTCAGGACCAAACAGGGAGTTGTTTTTT. Protein sequence: CASSSGPNRELFF. The entire variable domain, with the rest obtained from reference TRBV7-2 and TRBJ2-2, is as follows: GAGVSQSPSNKVTEKGKDVELRCDPISGHTALYWYRQSLGQGLEFLIYFQGNSAPDKSGLPSDRFSAERTGGSVSTLTIQRTQQEDSAVYLCASSSGPNRELFFGEGSRLTVL.

This clone was picked up a small number of times. The chain joins TRBV14 to TRBJ2-3; 9 bases map to TRBD2. The CDR3 contains 16 residues. The V segment lost 4 bases and the J segment 4 bases; nucleotides outside the gene matches: 9. Germline CDR1 is SGHDN and CDR2 is FVKESK. CDR3 sequence reads: CASSPQGAGGADTQYF. In nucleotides, the CDR3 is TGTGCCAGCAGCCCTCAAGGAGCGGGGGGCGCAGATACGCAGTATTTT.

This clone was detected only a few times. V and J are TRBV7-2 and TRBJ2-7; D perhaps matches TRBD2 (5 bases). The germline CDR1 and CDR2 sequences are SGHTA and FQGNSA. The CDR3 has 13 amino acids. The V and J ends lost 4 bases and 7 bases respectively, with 14 bases between them. The CDR3, as DNA: TGTGCCAGCAGCTCAACTTGGACTGGGGAGCAGTACTTC. Its protein is CASSSTWTGEQYF.

This chain connects TRBV7-2 to TRBJ2-5; unclear D gene. Germline assignment: CDR1 SGHTA and CDR2 FQGNSA. V dropped 0 bases and J dropped 2 bases, with 10 bases sitting between them. The CDR3 loop spans 15 amino acids. The CDR3 DNA follows: TGTGCCAGCAGCTTAGCTGGGTCCACTCAAGAGACCCAGTACTTC. Translation gives CASSLAGSTQETQYF.

The DNA for the CDR3 is TGTGCCAGCAGTTACTCAGACAGATATAATTCACCCCTCCACTTT. Translating it yields CASSYSDRYNSPLHF. V gene TRBV6-5 combines with J gene TRBJ1-6, with D possibly being TRBD1 (5 bases). CDR3 length: 15 residues. Per germline, CDR1 MNHEY and CDR2 SVGAGI. Trimming pared 0 bases from V and 4 bases from J, leaving 7 bases between.

This clone was found a few times. The chain combines TRBV30 with TRBJ2-1; D gene uncertain. Germline V gene sequence: CDR1 GTSNPN, CDR2 SVGIG (reference sequence). This CDR3 comprises 16 residues. The V and J ends lost 1 base and 5 bases respectively, with 18 bases between them. Here the CDR3 reads CAWSGMGRRNNNEQFF. The CDR3 DNA is TGTGCCTGGAGTGGCATGGGTAGACGAAATAACAATGAGCAGTTCTTC. The full variable domain, rest sourced from reference TRBV30 and TRBJ2-1, is SQTIHQWPATLVQPVGSPLSLECTVEGTSNPNLYWYRQAAGRGLQLLFYSVGIGQISSEVPQNLSASRPQDRQFILSSKKLLLSDSGFYLCAWSGMGRRNNNEQFFGPGTRLTVL.